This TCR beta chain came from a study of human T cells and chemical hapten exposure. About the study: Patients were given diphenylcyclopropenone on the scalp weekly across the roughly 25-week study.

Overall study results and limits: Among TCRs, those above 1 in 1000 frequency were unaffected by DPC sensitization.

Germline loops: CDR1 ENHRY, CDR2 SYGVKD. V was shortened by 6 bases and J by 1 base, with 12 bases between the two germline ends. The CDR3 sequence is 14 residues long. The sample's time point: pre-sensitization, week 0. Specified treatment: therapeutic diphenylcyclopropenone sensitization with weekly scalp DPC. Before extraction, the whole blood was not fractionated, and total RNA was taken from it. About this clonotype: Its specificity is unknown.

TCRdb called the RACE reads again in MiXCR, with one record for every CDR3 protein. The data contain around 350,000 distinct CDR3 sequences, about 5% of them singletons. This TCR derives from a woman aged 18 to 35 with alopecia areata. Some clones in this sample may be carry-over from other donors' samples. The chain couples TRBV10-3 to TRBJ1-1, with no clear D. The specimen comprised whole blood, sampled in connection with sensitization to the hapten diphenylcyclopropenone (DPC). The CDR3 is CAIRETAGNTEAFF. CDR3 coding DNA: TGTGCCATCAGGGAAACAGCGGGGAACACTGAAGCTTTCTTT.